The sequence of this T cell receptor (beta chain) was determined in a study of T-cell memory formation after mild COVID-19. Germline V gene data show CDR1 as LGHNA and CDR2 as YSLEER. Unmatched junction bases numbered 3, after V lost 0 bases and J lost 2 bases. The CDR3 runs to 16 residues. TCRdb reprocessed the 5' RACE reads via MiXCR and lists one record per CDR3 protein. The sample has around 250,000 distinct CDR3 sequences; approximately 15% are singletons. The TCR sequence derives from a man aged 18 to 30 who had mild COVID-19 (a few samples of this study predate the infection). Cell type and time point are not known. The sample taken for sequencing was PBMCs or a T cell subset sorted from them (not recorded which). The chain uses TRBV4-3 and TRBJ2-2; 7 bases are shared with TRBD1. CDR3 amino acids: CASSQDPGGNTGELFF. CDR3 bases: TGCGCCAGCAGCCAAGATCCAGGGGGTAACACCGGGGAGCTGTTTTTT.